The entry below gives a single TCR beta chain sequence along with its context. Looked up from germline, CDR1 is SGHKS and CDR2 is YYEKEE (reference sequence). After removal of 3 bases from V and 7 bases from J, the junction contained 5 bases not matched to a gene. The CDR3 consists of 14 residues. Individuals aged about 18 to 89 years were recruited from 24 US areas. This entry belongs to a study of blood T cell repertoires in COVID-19. Some clones are missing from TCRdb's copy, which holds only in-frame ones; the method was immunoSEQ multiplex PCR. The table has about 190,000 clones, about 82% seen once.

The chain employs TRBV5-5 and TRBJ1-5; 9 nucleotides align to TRBD1. This TCR derives from a woman aged 30 to 39 who had recovered from COVID-19. The material sequenced was PBMCs or T cells enriched from blood (not recorded which). The CDR3 sequence is CASSWGQGVQPQHF. The CDR3 DNA reads as TGTGCCAGCAGCTGGGGACAGGGAGTACAGCCCCAGCATTTT.